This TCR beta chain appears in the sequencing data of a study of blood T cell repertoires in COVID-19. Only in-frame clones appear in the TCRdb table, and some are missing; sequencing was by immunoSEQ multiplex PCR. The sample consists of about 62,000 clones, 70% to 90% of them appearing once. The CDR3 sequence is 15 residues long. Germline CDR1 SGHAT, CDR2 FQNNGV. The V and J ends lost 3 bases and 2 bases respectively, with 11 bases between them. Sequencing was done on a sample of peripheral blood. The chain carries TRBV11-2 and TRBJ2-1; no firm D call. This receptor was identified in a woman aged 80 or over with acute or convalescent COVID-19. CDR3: CASSLPRGPYNEQFF. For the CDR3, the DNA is TGTGCCAGCAGCTTGCCCCGCGGCCCCTACAATGAGCAGTTCTTC.